This T cell receptor (beta chain) came from a study of T cells in women clearing cervical HPV infection. The repertoire was sequenced with immunoSEQ multiplex PCR; TCRdb's copy has only in-frame clones and lacks some. The table counts about 36,000 clones; less than 4% lies in the top ten. All participants had a single incident cervical HPV16 infection, and prevalent HPV16 infections were excluded. Comments on this clone: Its specificity is unknown. The read falls 3 residues short of the CDR3 end, and the missing part is taken from the germline J gene.

The CDR3 is made up of 11 amino acids. The germline V gene has CDR1 SGHTA and CDR2 FQGNSA. V was shortened by 5 bases and J by 7 bases, with 8 bases between the two germline ends. Findings of the study overall: Richness plus V gene abundances separated cases from controls with AUC about 0.83.

The chain joins TRBV7-2 to TRBJ2-5, with D hard to call. Source material: blood buffy coat. This receptor was taken from a woman aged 18 to 69 with a cervical HPV16 infection that either progressed to CIN3+ or cleared (not recorded which). The CDR3 spells CASSLRGTQYF. Incomplete CDR3 DNA: TGTGCCAGCAGCCTGAGAGGGACC.